A single TCR beta chain is shown here with its context. The CDR3 has 14 residues. Germline V gene data show CDR1 as SGDLS and CDR2 as YYNGEE. The germline V and J ends were trimmed by 3 bases and 6 bases, with 13 bases remaining between them. This sample was taken from a study of circulating tumor DNA in untreated peripheral T-cell lymphoma. The data were produced by immunoSEQ multiplex PCR, yet TCRdb's version contains in-frame clones alone and is incomplete. The sample yields about 6,600 clones, approximately 80% seen once. The receptor comes from a human donor with peripheral T-cell lymphoma. The sequenced sample consisted of tumor tissue. The J gene is TRBJ2-1, the V gene TRBV9; D is possibly TRBD2 (6 bases). The CDR3 DNA reads as TGTGCCAGCAGCGAGGGACTGCAACTCAATGAGCAGTTCTTC. This codes for CASSEGLQLNEQFF.